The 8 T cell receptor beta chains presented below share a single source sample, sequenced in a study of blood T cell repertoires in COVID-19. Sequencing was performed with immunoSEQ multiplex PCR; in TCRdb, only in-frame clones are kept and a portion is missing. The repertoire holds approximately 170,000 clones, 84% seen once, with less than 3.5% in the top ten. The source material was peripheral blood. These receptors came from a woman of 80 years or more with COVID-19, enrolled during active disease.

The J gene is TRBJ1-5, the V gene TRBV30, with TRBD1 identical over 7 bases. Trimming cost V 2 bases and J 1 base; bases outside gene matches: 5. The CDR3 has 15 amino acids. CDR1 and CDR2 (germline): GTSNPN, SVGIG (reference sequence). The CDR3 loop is CAWSPDRVSNQPQHF. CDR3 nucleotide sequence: TGTGCCTGGAGTCCCGACAGGGTAAGCAATCAGCCCCAGCATTTT.

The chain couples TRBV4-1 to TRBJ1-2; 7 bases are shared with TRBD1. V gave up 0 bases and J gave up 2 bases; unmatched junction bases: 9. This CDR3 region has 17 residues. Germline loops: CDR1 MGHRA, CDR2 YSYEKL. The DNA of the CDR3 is TGCGCCAGCAGCCAAGAAGTTCCGGGACAGAGAAACTATGGCTACACCTTC. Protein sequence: CASSQEVPGQRNYGYTF.

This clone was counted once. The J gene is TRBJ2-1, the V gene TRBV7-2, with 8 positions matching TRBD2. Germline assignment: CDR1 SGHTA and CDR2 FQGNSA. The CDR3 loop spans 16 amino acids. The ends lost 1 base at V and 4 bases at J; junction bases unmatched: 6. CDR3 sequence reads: CASSLGLAPRYNEQFF. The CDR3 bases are TGTGCCAGCAGCTTAGGACTAGCGCCGCGGTACAATGAGCAGTTCTTC.

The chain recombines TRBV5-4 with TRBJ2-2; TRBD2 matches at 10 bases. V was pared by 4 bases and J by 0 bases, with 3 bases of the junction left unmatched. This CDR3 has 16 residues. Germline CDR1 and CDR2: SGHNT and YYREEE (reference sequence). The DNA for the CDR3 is TGTGCCAGCAGCAACGGACTAGCGGCGAACACCGGGGAGCTGTTTTTT. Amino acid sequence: CASSNGLAANTGELFF.

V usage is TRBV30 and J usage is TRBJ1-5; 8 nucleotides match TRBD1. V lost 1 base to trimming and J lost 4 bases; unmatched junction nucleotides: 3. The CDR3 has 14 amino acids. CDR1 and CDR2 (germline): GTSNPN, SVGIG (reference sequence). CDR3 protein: CAWSGTGWNQPQHF. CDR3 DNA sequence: TGTGCCTGGAGTGGGACAGGGTGGAATCAGCCCCAGCATTTT.

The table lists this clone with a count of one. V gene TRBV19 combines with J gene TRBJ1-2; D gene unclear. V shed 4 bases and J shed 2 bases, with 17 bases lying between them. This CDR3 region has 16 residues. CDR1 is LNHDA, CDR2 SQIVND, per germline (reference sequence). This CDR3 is CASSTRPAGINYGYTF. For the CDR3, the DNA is TGTGCCAGTAGTACCCGCCCGGCGGGGATAAACTATGGCTACACCTTC.

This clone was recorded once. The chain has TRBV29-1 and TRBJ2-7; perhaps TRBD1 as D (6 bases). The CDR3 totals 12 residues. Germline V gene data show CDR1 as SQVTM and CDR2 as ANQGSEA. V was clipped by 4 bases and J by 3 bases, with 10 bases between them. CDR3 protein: CSVGLGGYEQYF. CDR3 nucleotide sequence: TGCAGCGTTGGGTTAGGGGGCTACGAGCAGTACTTC.

The CDR3 here is CASSQAGLDSYEQYF. CDR3 in DNA: TGTGCCAGCAGCCAAGCAGGACTAGACTCCTACGAGCAGTACTTC. The rearrangement joins TRBV4-2 to TRBJ2-7, with 7 positions matching TRBD2. CDR1 and CDR2 from the germline V gene are LGHNA and YNFKEQ. The CDR3 has 15 residues. The V and J ends lost 1 base and 0 bases, in that order; junction bases with no gene match: 3.